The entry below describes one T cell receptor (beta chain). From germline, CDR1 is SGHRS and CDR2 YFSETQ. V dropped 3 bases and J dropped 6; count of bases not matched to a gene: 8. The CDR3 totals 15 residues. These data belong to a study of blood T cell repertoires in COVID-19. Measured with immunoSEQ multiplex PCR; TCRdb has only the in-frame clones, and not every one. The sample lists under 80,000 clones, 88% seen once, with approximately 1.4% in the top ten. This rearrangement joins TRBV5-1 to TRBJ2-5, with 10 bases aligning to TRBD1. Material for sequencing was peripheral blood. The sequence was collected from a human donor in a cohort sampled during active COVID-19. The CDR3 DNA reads TGCGCCAGCAGCTCCCAGGGACAGGGGTTTCAGACCCAGTACTTC. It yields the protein CASSSQGQGFQTQYF.